The 27 T cell receptor beta chains reported below all come from one sample, sequenced in a study of shared clonotypes between healthy human individuals. The protocol was immunoSEQ multiplex PCR, while the TCRdb copy is restricted to in-frame clones and leaves out a portion. This sample has about 2.5 million clones, with around 93% found just once. The sequenced sample was naive CD4+ T cells from PBMCs. Subset reported: CD45RA+ positively selected. All receptors come from a young man in good health. Some clones in this sample may be carry-over from other donors' samples.

The count of this clone is one. V is TRBV29-1 and J is TRBJ2-1, with 9 bases aligning to TRBD1. From germline, CDR1 is SQVTM and CDR2 ANQGSEA. Trimming removed 6 bases from V and 8 bases from J; junction bases left unmatched: 14. This CDR3 has 15 residues. The CDR3 nucleotides read TGCAGCGTCCTGGGGGAGGACAGGGGTTTCGATGAGCAGTTCTTC. This gives the protein CSVLGEDRGFDEQFF.

This clone was detected only once. Other DNA sequences within the sample encode an identical CDR3. CDR3 loop: CASSLSAGTYGYTF. In DNA form, the CDR3 reads TGTGCCAGCAGTTTATCGGCAGGGACCTATGGCTACACCTTC. This chain uses TRBV28 with TRBJ1-2, with D tentatively TRBD1 (5 bases). CDR1 is MDHEN and CDR2 is SYDVKM in the germline V gene. CDR3 length equals 14 residues. V shed 1 base and J shed 4 bases, with 10 bases lying between them.

The chain couples TRBV5-1 to TRBJ2-7; 14 bases fit TRBD2. The length of the CDR3 is 18 residues. Losses at the gene ends were 0 bases for V and 2 bases for J; bases not matched to a gene: 7. In germline, CDR1 is SGHRS, CDR2 YFSETQ. The CDR3 coding sequence is TGCGCCAGCAGCTTGGATACGGGACTAGCGGGAGTGCCCTACGAGCAGTACTTC. Protein product: CASSLDTGLAGVPYEQYF.

The rearrangement joins TRBV5-1 to TRBJ2-3; 8 positions agree with TRBD2. The CDR3 length is 15 residues. The V and J ends lost 0 bases and 6 bases, in that order; junction bases with no gene match: 6. Germline V CDR1 and CDR2: SGHRS, YFSETQ. For the CDR3, the DNA is TGCGCCAGCAGCTTGGGGCCAGCGGGAGCCGATACGCAGTATTTT. Translating gives CASSLGPAGADTQYF. Based on the CDR3 plus reference TRBV5-1 and TRBJ2-3, the full variable domain is KAGVTQTPRYLIKTRGQQVTLSCSPISGHRSVSWYQQTPGQGLQFLFEYFSETQRNKGNFPGRFSGRQFSNSRSEMNVSTLELGDSALYLCASSLGPAGADTQYFGPGTRLTVL.

This clone was counted once. The chain carries TRBV28 and TRBJ2-3, with TRBD2 matching over 9 bases. This CDR3 has 14 amino acids. Germline loops: CDR1 MDHEN, CDR2 SYDVKM. The trim removed 6 bases at V and 4 bases at J, leaving 5 bases unmatched. DNA of the CDR3: TGTGCCAGCAGCCCCCGGACTAGCGCAGATACGCAGTATTTT. Translating it yields CASSPRTSADTQYF.

This chain links TRBV30 with TRBJ2-1; D is unclear. The CDR3 covers 12 residues. Trimming took off 2 bases at V and 2 bases at J, with 4 bases between the two ends. From germline, CDR1 is GTSNPN and CDR2 SVGIG (reference sequence). CDR3 sequence (DNA): TGTGCCTGGAGTATAACCTACAATGAGCAGTTCTTC. This encodes CAWSITYNEQFF.

Concerning this clone: This sample includes further DNA sequences coding for the same CDR3. V gene TRBV7-9 combines with J gene TRBJ1-5, with D possibly TRBD1 on 5 matching bases. V dropped 5 bases and J dropped 4 bases, with 9 bases sitting between them. Germline V gene sequence: CDR1 SEHNR, CDR2 FQNEAQ (reference sequence). This CDR3 is 13 amino acids long. The CDR3 protein is CASSRDSNQPQHF. The CDR3 region has the DNA TGTGCCAGCAGCCGGGACTCTAATCAGCCCCAGCATTTT.

The rearrangement uses TRBV9 and TRBJ2-4; 9 nucleotides agree with TRBD1. The junction had 1 base not matched to a gene; V was cut back by 2 bases and J by 7 bases. The CDR3 runs 13 residues. Germline V gene sequence: CDR1 SGDLS, CDR2 YYNGEE. DNA of the CDR3: TGTGCCAGCAGCGTCGACAGGGGGAACATTCAGTACTTC. It translates to CASSVDRGNIQYF.

On this clone itself: Mismatch with germline at one junction end may stem from a read error. The gene calls are TRBV5-4 and TRBJ1-1; D remains ambiguous. The CDR3 length is 15 residues. Looked up from germline, CDR1 is SGHNT and CDR2 is YYREEE (reference sequence). DNA of the CDR3: TGCGCCAGCAGCCAAGATCCGAGAACCCGCACTGAAGCTTTCTTT. Protein sequence: CASSQDPRTRTEAFF. Supplemented by reference TRBV5-4 and TRBJ1-1, the full variable domain reads ETGVTQSPTHLIKTRGQQVTLRCSSQSGHNTVSWYQQALGQGPQFIFQYYREEENGRGNFPPRFSGLQFPNYSSELNVNALELDDSALYLCASSQDPRTRTEAFFGQGTRLTVV.

The V gene is TRBV7-3, the J gene TRBJ1-1, with TRBD1 matching over 8 bases. Germline V gives CDR1 SGHTA, CDR2 FQGTGA. Trimming at V came to 2 bases and at J to 6 bases, leaving 5 bases not matched to a gene. This CDR3 has 14 residues. The CDR3 DNA is TGTGCCAGCAGCTTAGGACAGGGCTTCGCTGAAGCTTTCTTT. Protein: CASSLGQGFAEAFF.

The gene calls are TRBV5-4 and TRBJ2-1; 12 bases line up with TRBD2. Unmatched junction bases numbered 10, after V lost 4 bases and J lost 8 bases. The V gene's germline CDR1 is SGHNT and CDR2 YYREEE (reference sequence). The CDR3 spans 16 residues. CDR3 loop: CASSLNPSGRADEQFF. The CDR3 nucleotides read TGTGCCAGCAGCCTAAACCCTAGCGGGAGGGCCGATGAGCAGTTCTTC.

The chain couples TRBV5-1 to TRBJ2-3; possible D gene TRBD1, 5 bases. CDR1 SGHRS and CDR2 YFSETQ come from the germline V gene. Trimming cost V 4 bases and J 6 bases, with 12 bases left between them. The length of the CDR3 is 13 residues. CDR3 region: CASSAHRSDTQYF. CDR3 DNA: TGCGCCAGCAGCGCCCACAGGAGCGATACGCAGTATTTT.

As for this clone: The sample contains more than one DNA sequence encoding this CDR3. The chain recombines TRBV18 with TRBJ1-1; D ambiguous. CDR1 is KGHSH, CDR2 LQKENI, per germline. The CDR3 sequence is 14 residues long. V dropped 3 bases and J dropped 0 bases, with 8 bases sitting between them. The CDR3 reads CASSPTAVNTEAFF. The CDR3 DNA sequence: TGTGCCAGCTCACCCACGGCAGTGAACACTGAAGCTTTCTTT.

This chain connects TRBV5-1 to TRBJ2-5, with 13 bases matching TRBD2. Germline CDR1 is SGHRS and CDR2 is YFSETQ. This CDR3 is 15 amino acids long. Losses at the gene ends were 3 bases for V and 7 bases for J; bases not matched to a gene: 6. CDR3 protein: CASSSTSGGSATQYF. In DNA, the CDR3 is TGCGCCAGCAGCTCGACTAGCGGGGGGTCGGCGACCCAGTACTTC.

On this clone itself: Other DNA variants within this sample encode the same CDR3. The chain is built from TRBV7-2 and TRBJ1-5, with D possibly TRBD1 on 6 matching bases. This CDR3 is built from 15 residues. Germline V gene sequence: CDR1 SGHTA, CDR2 FQGNSA. V gave up 1 base and J gave up 6 bases, with 13 bases separating them. CDR3 coding DNA: TGTGCCAGCAGCTTAGACGGGGGAGGGGGTCAGCCCCAGCATTTT. It specifies CASSLDGGGGQPQHF.

Regarding this clone: This sample also contains other DNA sequences that code for the same CDR3. The chain recombines TRBV7-9 with TRBJ1-4, with 9 bases fitting TRBD1. Germline V gene lookup returns CDR1 SEHNR and CDR2 FQNEAQ (reference sequence). The CDR3 loop spans 14 amino acids. The V and J ends lost 5 bases and 4 bases, in that order; junction bases with no gene match: 2. The CDR3 spells CASSQDRGNEKLFF. CDR3 sequence (DNA): TGTGCCAGCAGCCAGGACAGGGGTAATGAAAAACTGTTTTTT.

This chain links TRBV30 with TRBJ1-6; no clear D gene. The germline V gene has CDR1 GTSNPN and CDR2 SVGIG (reference sequence). This CDR3 contains 12 residues. Trimming removed 6 bases from V and 11 bases from J, with 14 bases in between. The CDR3 here is CACGVAEAPLHF. The CDR3 region has the DNA TGTGCCTGTGGGGTCGCCGAAGCACCCCTCCACTTT.

About this clone: The sample holds other DNA sequences that translate to the same CDR3. This chain links TRBV5-1 with TRBJ2-1, with TRBD2 identical over 11 bases. The CDR3 contains 15 residues. Unmatched junction bases numbered 8, after V lost 4 bases and J lost 8 bases. Germline CDR1 and CDR2: SGHRS and YFSETQ. CDR3 region: CASSLGLAGLDEQFF. DNA of the CDR3: TGCGCCAGCAGCCTCGGACTAGCGGGTCTCGATGAGCAGTTCTTC. The whole variable domain, remainder taken from reference TRBV5-1 and TRBJ2-1, is KAGVTQTPRYLIKTRGQQVTLSCSPISGHRSVSWYQQTPGQGLQFLFEYFSETQRNKGNFPGRFSGRQFSNSRSEMNVSTLELGDSALYLCASSLGLAGLDEQFFGPGTRLTVL.

The chain joins TRBV6-1 to TRBJ2-1; 8 bases match TRBD1. The CDR3 extends over 13 amino acids. Trimming removed 6 bases from V and 7 bases from J; junction bases left unmatched: 5. Per germline, CDR1 MNHNS and CDR2 SASEGT. The CDR3 sequence: CASSDRGVNEQFF. In nucleotides, the CDR3 is TGTGCCAGCAGCGACAGGGGCGTAAATGAGCAGTTCTTC.

The chain has TRBV7-8 and TRBJ2-7; 9 bases fit TRBD2. The CDR3 length is 16 residues. Germline CDR1 is SGHVS and CDR2 is FQNEAQ. The V gene end was trimmed by 0 bases and the J gene end by 3 bases; junction bases not matched to a gene: 6. The CDR3 spells CASSLAMGLALYEQYF. CDR3 nucleotide sequence: TGTGCCAGCAGCTTAGCGATGGGACTAGCACTCTACGAGCAGTACTTC.

The V gene is TRBV4-1, the J gene TRBJ2-5; D may correspond to TRBD1 or TRBD2 (5 bases each). CDR1 and CDR2 from the germline V gene are MGHRA and YSYEKL. The CDR3 covers 17 residues. V was pared by 4 bases and J by 1 base, with 19 bases between. For the CDR3, the DNA is TGCGCCAGCAGCCTACCGGGACGCCGAACCCTCCAAGAGACCCAGTACTTC. It is translated as CASSLPGRRTLQETQYF.

This sequence joins TRBV18 and TRBJ1-1, with D unresolved. V lost 3 bases to trimming and J lost 2 bases, with 7 bases between them. This CDR3 spans 13 amino acids. The germline gives CDR1 KGHSH, CDR2 LQKENI. The CDR3 DNA is TGTGCCAGCTCACCCCTGCCCAACACTGAAGCTTTCTTT. It is translated as CASSPLPNTEAFF.

This chain joins TRBV5-4 and TRBJ2-1, with 12 bases aligning to TRBD2. The CDR3 loop spans 15 amino acids. V was clipped by 3 bases and J by 4 bases; unmatched bases: 2. CDR1 is SGHNT and CDR2 is YYREEE in the germline V gene (reference sequence). The CDR3 loop reads CASSWLAGGYNEQFF. The DNA of the CDR3 is TGTGCCAGCAGCTGGCTAGCGGGAGGGTACAATGAGCAGTTCTTC.

The V call is TRBV10-3, the J call TRBJ1-2; a weak D match, TRBD1 (5 bases). CDR3 length equals 13 residues. V lost 7 bases and J lost 1, with 10 bases in between. Per the germline V gene, CDR1 is ENHRY and CDR2 is SYGVKD. CDR3 sequence: CAINRGDNYGYTF. Here the CDR3 DNA reads TGTGCCATCAATCGAGGGGATAACTATGGCTACACCTTC.

This clone occurred once. The genes are TRBV4-3 and TRBJ2-3; 8 nucleotides match TRBD2. Trimming at V came to 4 bases and at J to 1 base, leaving 7 bases not matched to a gene. Germline V gene lookup returns CDR1 LGHNA and CDR2 YSLEER. The length of the CDR3 is 16 residues. The CDR3 nucleotides are TGCGCCAGCAGCCCCGGGACTAGACCTCGCACAGATACGCAGTATTTT. Residues: CASSPGTRPRTDTQYF.

The chain combines TRBV27 with TRBJ2-3; 11 nucleotides line up with TRBD2. The germline V gene has CDR1 MNHEY and CDR2 SMNVEV (reference sequence). The CDR3 covers 16 residues. V dropped 5 bases and J dropped 5; count of bases not matched to a gene: 9. Here the CDR3 reads CASSLRVAGGIDTQYF. The DNA of the CDR3 is TGTGCCAGCAGTCTCCGGGTAGCGGGAGGGATAGATACGCAGTATTTT.

The chain's CDR3 is CASSSRTSGRYEQYF. CDR3 sequence (DNA): TGTGCCAGCAGTTCCCGGACTAGCGGGAGATACGAGCAGTACTTC. This rearrangement joins TRBV6-6 to TRBJ2-7; 13 bases agree with TRBD2. The V gene's germline CDR1 is MNHNY and CDR2 SVGAGI (reference sequence). With V trimmed by 4 bases and J by 4 bases, 4 bases remained unmatched. The CDR3 length is 15 residues.